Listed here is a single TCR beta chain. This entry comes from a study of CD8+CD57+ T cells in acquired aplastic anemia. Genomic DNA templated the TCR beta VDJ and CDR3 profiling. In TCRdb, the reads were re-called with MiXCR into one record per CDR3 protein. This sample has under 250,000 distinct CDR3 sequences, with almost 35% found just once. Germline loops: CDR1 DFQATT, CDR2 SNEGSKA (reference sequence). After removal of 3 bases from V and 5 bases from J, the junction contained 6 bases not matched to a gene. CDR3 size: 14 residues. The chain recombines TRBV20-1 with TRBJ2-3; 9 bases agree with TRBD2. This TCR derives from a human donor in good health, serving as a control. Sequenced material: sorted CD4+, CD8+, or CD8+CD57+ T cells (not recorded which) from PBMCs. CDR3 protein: CSASVSGRGDTQYF. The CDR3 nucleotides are TGCAGTGCTAGTGTTAGCGGGAGAGGAGATACGCAGTATTTT.